The 4 T cell receptor beta chains presented below share a single source sample, sequenced in a study of blood T cell repertoires in COVID-19. Sequencing used immunoSEQ multiplex PCR; TCRdb keeps in-frame clones, though not all of them. The repertoire includes about 190,000 clones, almost 90% of them detected once, and about 0.66% sits in the top ten. The sample consisted of peripheral blood. These receptors were taken from a middle-aged man with acute or convalescent COVID-19.

V gene TRBV27 combines with J gene TRBJ1-3; tentatively, D is TRBD1 (5 bases). V lost 4 bases and J lost 4, with 8 bases in between. Per the germline V gene, CDR1 is MNHEY and CDR2 is SMNVEV (reference sequence). The CDR3 has 13 amino acids. The CDR3 bases are TGTGCCAGCAGTTGGAACAGGGGAAACACCATATATTTT. As protein: CASSWNRGNTIYF.

This chain joins TRBV11-2 and TRBJ2-2; TRBD1 matches 7 bases. V was clipped by 3 bases and J by 3 bases; unmatched bases: 1. The CDR3 sequence is 14 residues long. Germline CDR1 and CDR2: SGHAT and FQNNGV. The DNA of the CDR3 is TGTGCCAGCAGCTTTGGGACAGACACCGGGGAGCTGTTTTTT. It translates to CASSFGTDTGELFF.

The J gene is TRBJ2-7, the V gene TRBV28, with D perhaps TRBD1 (6 bases). V dropped 7 bases and J dropped 0 bases, with 13 bases sitting between them. The germline V gene has CDR1 MDHEN and CDR2 SYDVKM. This CDR3 has 14 residues. CDR3 loop: CASTGTKSSYEQYV. Written as DNA, the CDR3 is TGTGCCAGCACCGGGACAAAGAGCTCCTACGAGCAGTACGTC.

This clone was observed a handful of times. This chain uses TRBV18 with TRBJ1-1; D may be TRBD1 (6 bases). V shed 6 bases and J shed 3 bases, with 11 bases lying between them. The germline V gene has CDR1 KGHSH and CDR2 LQKENI. CDR3 length: 13 residues. CDR3 region: CASSLNRDTEAFF. Here the CDR3 DNA reads TGTGCCAGCTCCCTCAACAGGGACACTGAAGCTTTCTTT.